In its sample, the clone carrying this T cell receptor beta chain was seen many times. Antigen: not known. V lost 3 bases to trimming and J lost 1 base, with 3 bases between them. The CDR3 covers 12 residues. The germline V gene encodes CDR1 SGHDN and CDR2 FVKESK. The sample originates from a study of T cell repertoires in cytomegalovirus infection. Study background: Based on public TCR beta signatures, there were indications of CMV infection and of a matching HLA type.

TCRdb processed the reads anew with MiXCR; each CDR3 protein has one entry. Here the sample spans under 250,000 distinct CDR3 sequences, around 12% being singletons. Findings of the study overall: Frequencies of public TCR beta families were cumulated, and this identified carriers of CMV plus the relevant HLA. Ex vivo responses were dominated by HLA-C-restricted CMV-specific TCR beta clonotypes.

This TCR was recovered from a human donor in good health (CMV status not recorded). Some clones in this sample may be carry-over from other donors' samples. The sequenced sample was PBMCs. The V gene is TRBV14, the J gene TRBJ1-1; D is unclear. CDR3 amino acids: CASSQANTEAFF. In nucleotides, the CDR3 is TGTGCCAGCAGCCAGGCGAACACTGAAGCTTTCTTT.